This T cell receptor beta chain was sequenced for a study of cytomegalovirus exposure and HLA in healthy donors. Study conclusions and caveats: The study designated some 180 TCR beta chains cytomegalovirus-associated.

In the case of this clone: Antigen: not known.

The study ran its PCR with 60 Vbeta and 13 Jbeta primers. Clones were sequenced by immunoSEQ multiplex PCR, and TCRdb holds only the in-frame ones, with some missing. The sample has about 83,000 clones. Nominally healthy donors were sampled, though unrecorded immune exposures were likely. The origin of this receptor is a man aged 18-30 years in good health and CMV-seropositive. Material: PBMCs.

The CDR3 is CATSSGRAEAFF. CDR3 bases: TGTGCCACCTCTAGCGGGAGAGCTGAAGCTTTCTTT. V gene TRBV28 combines with J gene TRBJ1-1; D is undetermined. The V and J ends lost 10 bases and 6 bases respectively, with 15 bases between them. Germline CDR1 MDHEN, CDR2 SYDVKM. CDR3 length equals 12 residues.